The 18 T cell receptor beta chains reported below all come from one sample, sequenced in a study of blood T cell repertoires in COVID-19. Repertoires were generated with immunoSEQ multiplex PCR, while TCRdb's copy carries only in-frame clones and drops some. The sample contains 55,000 to 75,000 clones, 80% to 90% of which appear only once. Sequenced material: peripheral blood. The receptors stem from an elderly man with acute or convalescent COVID-19.

This clone appeared once. V usage is TRBV27 and J usage is TRBJ2-3; 8 nucleotides align to TRBD2. This CDR3 spans 17 amino acids. Germline lookup yields CDR1 MNHEY and CDR2 SMNVEV (reference sequence). V lost 2 bases and J lost 0; bases outside the gene matches: 7. CDR3 coding DNA: TGTGCCAGCAGTTTAATTCGGGGGGGGGTAAGCACAGATACGCAGTATTTT. Its protein product is CASSLIRGGVSTDTQYF.

The chain links TRBV7-9 to TRBJ2-3, with D perhaps matching TRBD1 (5 bases). Trimming took 0 bases from V and 2 from J, leaving 12 bases between them. The CDR3 is 16 amino acids. Germline V gene sequence: CDR1 SEHNR, CDR2 FQNEAQ (reference sequence). The CDR3 here is CASSLAPGGHTDTQYF. In nucleotides, the CDR3 is TGTGCCAGCAGCTTAGCGCCGGGCGGACACACAGATACGCAGTATTTT.

The sample holds a few counts of this clone. The chain is built from TRBV6-5 and TRBJ1-6, with 8 bases aligning to TRBD1. The CDR3 sequence is 14 residues long. CDR1 is MNHEY, CDR2 SVGAGI, per germline. Losses at the gene ends were 6 bases for V and 10 bases for J; bases not matched to a gene: 8. In nucleotides, the CDR3 is TGTGCCAGCAGGTTTCGGACAGGGAGGTCACCCCTCCACTTT. This codes for CASRFRTGRSPLHF.

The rearrangement uses TRBV11-2 and TRBJ1-1; D gene ambiguous. V was shortened by 0 bases and J by 4 bases, with 9 bases between the two germline ends. Germline CDR1 is SGHAT and CDR2 is FQNNGV. The CDR3 has 14 residues. The CDR3 loop reads CASSLDPAGTEAFF. The CDR3, as DNA: TGTGCCAGCAGCTTAGATCCCGCAGGCACTGAAGCTTTCTTT.

The genes are TRBV18 and TRBJ2-3; tentative D call: TRBD2 (6 bases). Per the germline V gene, CDR1 is KGHSH and CDR2 is LQKENI. The CDR3 is made up of 16 amino acids. V was cut by 2 bases and J by 2 bases, with 14 bases left in between. Written as DNA, the CDR3 is TGTGCCAGCTCACCAGGGTCGGGAGATTACACAGATACGCAGTATTTT. Translating it yields CASSPGSGDYTDTQYF.

CDR3 in DNA: TGTGCCAGCAGCACCTTTGTTCAGGTGACAGATACGCAGTATTTT. Protein: CASSTFVQVTDTQYF. This chain joins TRBV9 and TRBJ2-3, with D hard to call. CDR1 and CDR2 (germline): SGDLS, YYNGEE. The V gene lost 4 bases and the J gene lost 3 bases, with 15 bases spanning the gap. The CDR3 is 15 amino acids.

This chain links TRBV6-5 with TRBJ2-7; TRBD1 agrees at 8 bases. J was trimmed by 6 bases and V by 6 bases; bases with no gene match: 13. CDR3 length: 15 residues. Germline CDR1 and CDR2: MNHEY and SVGAGI. The DNA of the CDR3 is TGTGCCAGCAGGACCAACAGGGGGGAACGTGGCGAGCAGTACTTC. It codes for CASRTNRGERGEQYF.

This chain connects TRBV7-9 to TRBJ2-3; D might be TRBD1 (6 bases). Looked up from germline, CDR1 is SEHNR and CDR2 is FQNEAQ (reference sequence). Between the trimmed V and J ends, which lost 5 bases and 4 bases, there was a span of 13 bases. The CDR3 is 14 residues long. The CDR3 DNA reads TGTGCCAGCAGCCTATCAGGGGTGGCAGATACGCAGTATTTT. Translation: CASSLSGVADTQYF.

There are a few counts of this clone. J is TRBJ2-7 and V is TRBV28; 9 nucleotides agree with TRBD2. Trimming removed 3 bases from V and 3 bases from J; junction bases left unmatched: 6. Germline V gene data show CDR1 as MDHEN and CDR2 as SYDVKM. The CDR3 loop spans 15 amino acids. For the CDR3, the DNA is TGTGCCAGCAGTTTCAGTCTAGCGGGACTCTACGAGCAGTACTTC. It specifies CASSFSLAGLYEQYF.

The V and J genes are TRBV18 and TRBJ2-5; D is perhaps TRBD1 (7 bases). Germline loops: CDR1 KGHSH, CDR2 LQKENI. The V gene lost 6 bases and the J gene lost 5 bases, with 16 bases spanning the gap. CDR3 length equals 14 residues. The CDR3 sequence: CASSRQGGWETQYF. The CDR3 nucleotides read TGTGCCAGCTCTCGACAGGGAGGTTGGGAGACCCAGTACTTC.

V is TRBV28 and J is TRBJ1-2, with 7 bases matching TRBD1. The CDR3 has 14 residues. V was pared by 5 bases and J by 5 bases, with 8 bases of the junction left unmatched. Germline lookup yields CDR1 MDHEN and CDR2 SYDVKM. This CDR3 reads CASSTGTARYGYTF. The DNA of the CDR3 is TGTGCCAGCAGTACCGGGACAGCGAGGTATGGCTACACCTTC.

V usage is TRBV6-5 and J usage is TRBJ1-4; 7 bases are shared with TRBD1. CDR3 length equals 15 residues. With V trimmed by 2 bases and J by 7 bases, 7 bases remained unmatched. CDR1 is MNHEY and CDR2 is SVGAGI in the germline V gene. This chain's CDR3 is CASSYSQGDGEKLFF. CDR3 nucleotide sequence: TGTGCCAGCAGTTACAGCCAGGGGGATGGTGAAAAACTGTTTTTT.

This clone was observed a few times. The chain is built from TRBV19 and TRBJ1-2; D ambiguous. There are 17 residues in the CDR3. With 3 bases removed from V and 0 bases from J, the gap between germline ends came to 17 bases. CDR1 is LNHDA, CDR2 SQIVND, per germline (reference sequence). CDR3 sequence reads: CASSMNSPLWANYGYTF. The DNA for the CDR3 is TGTGCCAGTAGTATGAACAGTCCCTTATGGGCTAACTATGGCTACACCTTC.

V is TRBV7-3 and J is TRBJ2-5; possible D gene TRBD2, 5 bases. Germline V gene data show CDR1 as SGHTA and CDR2 as FQGTGA. The V end was cut by 5 bases, the J end by 1 base, with 14 bases between. The CDR3 has 15 residues. This CDR3 is CASSRAGDTQETQYF. The CDR3 DNA reads as TGTGCCAGCAGCCGCGCGGGCGACACCCAAGAGACCCAGTACTTC.

This clone was seen only once. The chain combines TRBV5-1 with TRBJ1-1, with TRBD1 as a possible D gene (5 bases). V lost 5 bases and J 3 bases, leaving 14 bases between the germline ends. The CDR3 sequence is 14 residues long. Germline assignment: CDR1 SGHRS and CDR2 YFSETQ. CDR3 nucleotide sequence: TGCGCCAGCAGTCTAGGGGTACTCGACACTGAAGCTTTCTTT. Its protein product is CASSLGVLDTEAFF. Looking up the rest from reference TRBV5-1 and TRBJ1-1 gives the full variable domain: KAGVTQTPRYLIKTRGQQVTLSCSPISGHRSVSWYQQTPGQGLQFLFEYFSETQRNKGNFPGRFSGRQFSNSRSEMNVSTLELGDSALYLCASSLGVLDTEAFFGQGTRLTVV.

The J gene is TRBJ1-3, the V gene TRBV7-3; D remains ambiguous. The CDR3 is 13 amino acids. With 5 bases removed from V and 2 bases from J, the gap between germline ends came to 7 bases. Per the germline V gene, CDR1 is SGHTA and CDR2 is FQGTGA. In DNA, the CDR3 is TGTGCCAGCAGCCTCGGAGCTGGAAACACCATATATTTT. It is translated as CASSLGAGNTIYF. The full variable domain, completed using reference TRBV7-3 and TRBJ1-3, is GAGVSQTPSNKVTEKGKYVELRCDPISGHTALYWYRQSLGQGPEFLIYFQGTGAADDSGLPNDRFFAVRPEGSVSTLKIQRTERGDSAVYLCASSLGAGNTIYFGEGSWLTVV.

This clone occurred a few times. This chain connects TRBV7-8 to TRBJ1-6; D call uncertain. The V and J ends lost 5 bases and 7 bases respectively, with 15 bases between them. The CDR3 is 15 residues long. CDR1 is SGHVS, CDR2 FQNEAQ, per germline. CDR3 loop: CASSPVEDRNSPLHF. The DNA of the CDR3 is TGTGCCAGCAGCCCGGTGGAGGATAGGAATTCACCCCTCCACTTT.

This clone was seen only a few times. This chain links TRBV5-6 with TRBJ1-5; no reliable D call. In germline, CDR1 is SGHDT, CDR2 YYEEEE. Trimming removed 2 bases from V and 0 bases from J, with 9 bases in between. This CDR3 comprises 15 residues. CDR3 bases: TGTGCCAGCAGCTTCACACCCTCTAGCAATCAGCCCCAGCATTTT. Amino acids: CASSFTPSSNQPQHF.